This entry lists 30 T cell receptor beta chains sequenced from one sample in a study of T cell responses to AZD1222 COVID-19 vaccine. Data came from immunoSEQ multiplex PCR; TCRdb stores just in-frame clones and leaves some out. Counted here are roughly 83,000 clones, around 88% occurring once; the ten biggest clones make up roughly 9.4%. The sequenced sample was peripheral blood, obtained on day 0 of AZD1222 vaccination. The receptors were sampled from an adult in good health.

The chain carries TRBV19 and TRBJ1-1, with D hard to call. Germline V gives CDR1 LNHDA, CDR2 SQIVND (reference sequence). This CDR3 has 15 residues. Deletions cut 5 bases from V and 3 bases from J, with 16 bases between. CDR3 residues: CASSSWTPADTEAFF. CDR3 sequence (DNA): TGTGCCAGTAGTTCTTGGACTCCGGCCGACACTGAAGCTTTCTTT.

In this sample, this clone turned up a few times. The V call is TRBV27, the J call TRBJ2-6; a possible D gene is TRBD2 (7 bases). Per the germline V gene, CDR1 is MNHEY and CDR2 is SMNVEV (reference sequence). V was cut by 4 bases and J by 3 bases, with 10 bases left in between. The CDR3 is made up of 15 amino acids. The CDR3 spells CASSSGGGGANVLTF. CDR3 in DNA: TGTGCCAGCAGTTCGGGGGGCGGTGGGGCCAACGTCCTGACTTTC.

CDR3 sequence (DNA): TGTGCCAGCAGCTTAGAGAGAGAGGAGATGAGGAGCCGGGTCATTCAGTACTTC. It yields the protein CASSLEREEMRSRVIQYF. The chain employs TRBV7-2 and TRBJ2-4, with D unresolved. The V gene lost 1 base and the J gene lost 9 bases, with 25 bases spanning the gap. CDR1 is SGHTA and CDR2 is FQGNSA in the germline V gene. The CDR3 is made up of 18 amino acids.

This clone was found a few times. The chain links TRBV4-1 to TRBJ2-4; D gene unclear. The CDR3 spans 13 residues. Germline V gene data show CDR1 as MGHRA and CDR2 as YSYEKL. V was shortened by 1 base and J by 5 bases, with 6 bases between the two germline ends. This chain's CDR3 is CASSQVLQNIQYF. The CDR3 DNA sequence: TGCGCCAGCAGCCAAGTTCTCCAAAACATTCAGTACTTC.

The V call is TRBV30, the J call TRBJ2-3; 7 bases are a match to TRBD2. CDR3 length: 16 amino acids. Germline CDR1 reads GTSNPN; CDR2 reads SVGIG (reference sequence). The ends lost 1 base at V and 0 bases at J; junction bases unmatched: 7. The CDR3 sequence: CAWSGLTSRSTDTQYF. DNA of the CDR3: TGTGCCTGGAGTGGCCTGACTAGCAGGAGCACAGATACGCAGTATTTT.

The chain employs TRBV18 and TRBJ2-7; 7 bases match TRBD1. The CDR3 is 14 residues long. Germline V lookup: CDR1 KGHSH, CDR2 LQKENI. The J segment lost 5 bases and the V segment lost 3 bases, leaving 7 bases of the junction unmatched. The CDR3: CASSPNFDRDEQYF. In DNA, the CDR3 is TGTGCCAGCTCACCCAATTTCGACAGGGACGAGCAGTACTTC.

The chain uses TRBV27 and TRBJ1-6, with D possibly TRBD1 on 6 matching bases. Trimming took off 6 bases at V and 4 bases at J, with 7 bases between the two ends. The CDR3 is made up of 13 amino acids. Looked up from germline, CDR1 is MNHEY and CDR2 is SMNVEV (reference sequence). The CDR3 is CASRQGYNSPLHF. The CDR3 DNA is TGTGCCAGCAGACAGGGTTATAATTCACCCCTCCACTTT.

The chain joins TRBV7-3 to TRBJ2-2, with D possibly TRBD2 on 5 matching bases. This CDR3 region has 16 residues. Germline V CDR1 and CDR2: SGHTA, FQGTGA. V gave up 0 bases and J gave up 6 bases, with 14 bases separating them. CDR3 nucleotide sequence: TGTGCCAGCAGCTTAACAGCTAGCACGGCGCCCGGGGAGCTGTTTTTT. Its translation is CASSLTASTAPGELFF.

V usage is TRBV30 and J usage is TRBJ1-2; no definite D call. The CDR3 loop spans 13 amino acids. Germline V gives CDR1 GTSNPN, CDR2 SVGIG (reference sequence). V lost 1 base and J 4 bases, leaving 10 bases between the germline ends. The CDR3 protein is CAWSEMLGYGYTF. The CDR3 DNA reads as TGTGCCTGGAGTGAGATGTTGGGCTATGGCTACACCTTC.

The V and J genes are TRBV7-2 and TRBJ1-5; D unclear. Germline V gives CDR1 SGHTA, CDR2 FQGNSA. V was trimmed by 4 bases and J by 7 bases, leaving 8 bases between them. The CDR3 sequence is 12 residues long. The CDR3 reads CASSYPFQPQHF. CDR3 nucleotide sequence: TGTGCCAGCAGCTACCCTTTCCAGCCCCAGCATTTT.

The chain employs TRBV3-1 (or the pseudogene TRBV3-2) and TRBJ1-1; D remains unclear. Trimming shortened V by 0 bases and J by 7 bases, and 6 bases separated the two germline ends. CDR1 is LGHDT, CDR2 YNNKEL, per germline (reference sequence). CDR3 length: 12 residues. The DNA for the CDR3 is TGTGCCAGCAGCCAAGAGTCAGTTGAAGCTTTCTTT. Translated, it gives CASSQESVEAFF.

This clone was seen a few times. The rearrangement links TRBV7-2 to TRBJ2-5; D may be TRBD2 (6 bases). The CDR3 extends over 15 amino acids. Trimming pared 5 bases from V and 2 bases from J, leaving 15 bases between. CDR1 and CDR2 (germline): SGHTA, FQGNSA. DNA of the CDR3: TGTGCCAGCAGCCCCAGACTAGGACGGCAAGAGACCCAGTACTTC. It yields the protein CASSPRLGRQETQYF.

V and J are TRBV9 and TRBJ2-3; no clear D. Germline V gives CDR1 SGDLS, CDR2 YYNGEE. CDR3 length: 12 residues. Deletions cut 4 bases from V and 1 base from J, with 4 bases between. In DNA, the CDR3 is TGTGCCAGCAGCACTCGCACAGATACGCAGTATTTT. This translates into CASSTRTDTQYF.

The gene calls are TRBV15 and TRBJ1-2; TRBD1 matches at 10 bases. Looked up from germline, CDR1 is LNHNV and CDR2 is YYDKDF (reference sequence). With V trimmed by 3 bases and J by 13 bases, 8 bases remained unmatched. The CDR3 loop spans 13 amino acids. CDR3 sequence: CATSRGQGSGGTF. CDR3 DNA: TGTGCCACCAGCAGGGGACAGGGGTCTGGAGGCACCTTC.

As to this clone: The DNA is omitted, as the CDR3 cannot be located on it reliably, and the CDR3 follows TCRdb's listing. The chain uses TRBV9 and TRBJ2-1; the listed D gene, TRBD1, was not tested against the DNA. 13 amino acids form the CDR3, both terminal residues included. Germline values: CDR1 SGDLS, CDR2 YYNGEE. CDR3 amino acids: CASSVAPGTGPFF.

The chain has TRBV4-1 and TRBJ2-7; D gene unclear. Germline CDR1 and CDR2: MGHRA and YSYEKL. This CDR3 is built from 15 residues. V gave up 1 base and J gave up 1 base, with 11 bases separating them. The CDR3 nucleotides are TGCGCCAGCAGCCAAGTGGTCAGCGAATCCTACGAGCAGTACTTC. Translated, it gives CASSQVVSESYEQYF.

This rearrangement joins TRBV18 to TRBJ1-1; D gene ambiguous. This CDR3 has 13 amino acids. The ends were cut back, 3 bases at V and 2 bases at J, with 7 bases in the middle. CDR1 and CDR2 (germline): KGHSH, LQKENI. In DNA, the CDR3 is TGTGCCAGCTCACCTGCAGGAAACACTGAAGCTTTCTTT. The encoded protein is CASSPAGNTEAFF. Complete variable domain (other parts from reference TRBV18 and TRBJ1-1): NAGVMQNPRHLVRRRGQEARLRCSPMKGHSHVYWYRQLPEEGLKFMVYLQKENIIDESGMPKERFSAEFPKEGPSILRIQQVVRGDSAAYFCASSPAGNTEAFFGQGTRLTVV.

The chain links TRBV15 to TRBJ2-7; 7 bases line up with TRBD1. This CDR3 comprises 14 residues. Germline-derived CDR1 and CDR2 are LNHNV and YYDKDF (reference sequence). Unmatched junction bases numbered 1, after V lost 1 base and J lost 1 base. CDR3 in amino acids: CATSRGTGSYEQYF. CDR3 nucleotide sequence: TGTGCCACCAGCAGAGGGACAGGATCCTACGAGCAGTACTTC.

The gene calls are TRBV12-5 and TRBJ1-5, with D unclear. The CDR3 length is 18 residues. Trimming left V 1 base short and J 2 bases short, with 18 bases between. The germline CDR1 and CDR2 sequences are LGHNT and FRNRAP. For the CDR3, the DNA is TGTGCTAGTGGTTTGGGCAGGATCCCTCTGTGGGGCAATCAGCCCCAGCATTTT. Amino acid sequence: CASGLGRIPLWGNQPQHF.

The gene calls are TRBV27 and TRBJ2-3, with no clear D. This CDR3 region has 14 residues. Germline V CDR1 and CDR2: MNHEY, SMNVEV (reference sequence). V was trimmed by 8 bases and J by 3 bases, leaving 15 bases between them. Written as DNA, the CDR3 is TGTGCCAGCCGCGAACTGCGAGGTACAGATACGCAGTATTTT. Translation gives CASRELRGTDTQYF.

The chain carries TRBV7-2 and TRBJ1-1; tentative D call: TRBD1 (6 bases). Germline lookup yields CDR1 SGHTA and CDR2 FQGNSA. The CDR3 has 14 amino acids. The germline V and J ends were trimmed by 4 bases and 4 bases, with 13 bases remaining between them. CDR3 nucleotide sequence: TGTGCCAGCAGCTCCGCTACAGGGAGCACTGAAGCTTTCTTT. It yields the protein CASSSATGSTEAFF. The complete variable domain, with remaining parts taken from reference TRBV7-2 and TRBJ1-1, reads GAGVSQSPSNKVTEKGKDVELRCDPISGHTALYWYRQSLGQGLEFLIYFQGNSAPDKSGLPSDRFSAERTGGSVSTLTIQRTQQEDSAVYLCASSSATGSTEAFFGQGTRLTVV.

The CDR3 DNA reads as TGTGCCAGCGTCGGGAATAGCAATCAGCCCCAGCATTTT. Its protein is CASVGNSNQPQHF. V and J are TRBV12-3 or TRBV12-4 and TRBJ1-5; D unresolved. The CDR3 is 13 residues long. Trimming took off 8 bases at V and 0 bases at J, with 8 bases between the two ends.

The V call is TRBV28, the J call TRBJ1-2; 7 bases are a match to TRBD1. V lost 3 bases and J lost 2; bases outside the gene matches: 6. Germline V gene data show CDR1 as MDHEN and CDR2 as SYDVKM. The CDR3 runs 15 residues. CDR3 DNA: TGTGCCAGCAGTTTTCCGGGACAGCCCAACTATGGCTACACCTTC. Translation: CASSFPGQPNYGYTF.

The chain couples TRBV27 to TRBJ2-3; 9 nucleotides agree with TRBD1. Germline V lookup: CDR1 MNHEY, CDR2 SMNVEV (reference sequence). The CDR3 extends over 14 amino acids. The J segment lost 7 bases and the V segment lost 3 bases, leaving 5 bases of the junction unmatched. CDR3 sequence: CASSFPGQGYTQYF. CDR3 in DNA: TGTGCCAGCAGTTTCCCCGGACAGGGGTATACGCAGTATTTT.

This chain connects TRBV5-6 to TRBJ2-7; no clear D. Germline lookup yields CDR1 SGHDT and CDR2 YYEEEE. V was shortened by 1 base and J by 2 bases, with 19 bases between the two germline ends. This CDR3 is 17 amino acids long. The CDR3 DNA sequence: TGTGCCAGCAGCTTGTTTAAACAATCGTCAGTTACCTACGAGCAGTACTTC. It yields the protein CASSLFKQSSVTYEQYF.

This rearrangement joins TRBV6-5 to TRBJ1-4, with 7 bases fitting TRBD1. Germline CDR1 reads MNHEY; CDR2 reads SVGAGI. The CDR3 loop spans 16 amino acids. V lost 0 bases, J lost 8 bases, and 9 bases stayed unmatched. CDR3 sequence reads: CASSYSWTGGWEKLFF. CDR3 DNA: TGTGCCAGCAGTTACTCGTGGACAGGCGGTTGGGAAAAACTGTTTTTT.

This clone was seen just once. This chain links TRBV6-5 with TRBJ2-1; perhaps D is TRBD1 or TRBD2 (6 bases each). CDR3 length: 13 residues. The germline V gene encodes CDR1 MNHEY and CDR2 SVGAGI. V was shortened by 10 bases and J by 7 bases, with 17 bases between the two germline ends. The CDR3 sequence: CATSRGLWNEQFF. As DNA, the CDR3 is TGTGCCACCTCTCGGGGGCTGTGGAATGAGCAGTTCTTC.

This chain joins TRBV29-1 and TRBJ2-2, with D possibly called TRBD1 or TRBD2 (6 bases each). The CDR3 runs 14 residues. Between the trimmed V and J ends, which lost 4 bases and 6 bases, there was a span of 15 bases. Per the germline V gene, CDR1 is SQVTM and CDR2 is ANQGSEA. DNA of the CDR3: TGCAGCGTTGGACGTTCCGGGGGCCCCGGGGAGCTGTTTTTT. Its translation is CSVGRSGGPGELFF.

The chain links TRBV30 to TRBJ2-5; perhaps TRBD2 as D (6 bases). The V end lost 1 base, the J end lost 5 bases, and 11 bases lay between the germline ends. The germline gives CDR1 GTSNPN, CDR2 SVGIG (reference sequence). The CDR3 covers 13 residues. CDR3 loop: CAWSGAGRETQYF. The CDR3 region has the DNA TGTGCCTGGAGTGGTGCGGGACGGGAGACCCAGTACTTC.

The rearrangement uses TRBV7-8 and TRBJ1-1, with D unresolved. The length of the CDR3 is 14 residues. CDR1 and CDR2 (germline): SGHVS, FQNEAQ. The V and J ends lost 5 bases and 5 bases respectively, with 15 bases between them. In nucleotides, the CDR3 is TGTGCCAGCAGCAGGCGACGAGATGGGACTGAAGCTTTCTTT. Encoded protein: CASSRRRDGTEAFF.